These 17 T cell receptor beta chains share one sample of origin, sequenced in a study of T cells in Graves' hyperthyroidism and ophthalmopathy. Using RNA transcripts as the source, TCR beta CDR3 regions were amplified. A first-round RT-PCR of the TCR CDR3 used the HTBI primer set. TCRdb processed the multiplex PCR reads anew with MiXCR; each CDR3 protein has one entry. Here the sample spans some 250,000 distinct CDR3 sequences, just over 14% being singletons. The sample consisted of blood. Source of these receptors: a middle-aged woman with Graves' hyperthyroidism that later progressed to Graves' ophthalmopathy.

This clonotype was recorded many times. V and J are TRBV4-1 and TRBJ2-5; D perhaps matches TRBD2 (5 bases). The V end was cut by 2 bases, the J end by 5 bases, with 12 bases between. In germline, CDR1 is MGHRA, CDR2 YSYEKL. CDR3 length: 14 residues. CDR3 nucleotide sequence: TGCGCCAGCAGCCAACTAGCTTGGTTCGAGACCCAGTACTTC. Its protein product is CASSQLAWFETQYF.

This clonotype occurred a few times. CDR3 region: CASNPLAGATDTQYF. CDR3 DNA: TGTGCCAGCAATCCCCTAGCGGGAGCCACAGATACGCAGTATTTT. The chain links TRBV7-9 to TRBJ2-3; 10 nucleotides line up with TRBD2. Germline-derived CDR1 and CDR2 are SEHNR and FQNEAQ (reference sequence). The CDR3 is made up of 15 amino acids. V gave up 7 bases and J gave up 2 bases; unmatched junction bases: 6.

This sequence joins TRBV20-1 and TRBJ2-2, with 8 positions matching TRBD2. Germline assignment: CDR1 DFQATT and CDR2 SNEGSKA (reference sequence). This CDR3 is built from 18 residues. V trimming: 0 bases; J trimming: 3 bases; junction bases outside the gene matches: 12. CDR3 nucleotides: TGCAGTGCTAGAGATCTATCAGCGGGAGTTGAGTACACCGGGGAGCTGTTTTTT. Its translation: CSARDLSAGVEYTGELFF.

This clonotype was detected only a few times. Given a much more abundant clone one base away, this may be a read error. The V call is TRBV28, the J call TRBJ2-7, with 8 positions matching TRBD2. Per germline, CDR1 MDHEN and CDR2 SYDVKM. CDR3 size: 16 residues. The trim removed 4 bases at V and 1 base at J, leaving 9 bases unmatched. The CDR3 region has the DNA TGTGCCAGCAGTTCAGCGGGAGAGGGGGAATCCTACGAGCAGTACTTC. It encodes CASSSAGEGESYEQYF.

This clonotype was observed many times. This chain uses TRBV10-3 with TRBJ2-3; D may be TRBD1 (6 bases). The CDR3 is 13 amino acids. Per germline, CDR1 ENHRY and CDR2 SYGVKD. Between the trimmed V and J ends, which lost 7 bases and 3 bases, there was a span of 11 bases. The CDR3 DNA sequence: TGTGCCATCACACAGGGCCCAACAGATACGCAGTATTTT. It is translated as CAITQGPTDTQYF.

The chain uses TRBV11-2 and TRBJ1-1; 7 bases map to TRBD1. Germline CDR1 is SGHAT and CDR2 is FQNNGV. Trimming cost V 7 bases and J 2 bases; bases outside gene matches: 7. This CDR3 is 14 amino acids long. The CDR3, as DNA: TGTGCCAGCACCAGTACAGGGGATAACACTGAAGCTTTCTTT. Amino acid sequence: CASTSTGDNTEAFF.

This clonotype was seen more than once but under ten times. The chain combines TRBV5-1 with TRBJ2-2; D possibly corresponds to TRBD2 (7 bases). The germline V gene encodes CDR1 SGHRS and CDR2 YFSETQ. The V gene lost 1 base and the J gene lost 4 bases, with 14 bases spanning the gap. The CDR3 has 16 amino acids. This CDR3 reads CASSLPAGAGTGELFF. Here the CDR3 DNA reads TGCGCCAGCAGCTTGCCTGCGGGGGCGGGCACCGGGGAGCTGTTTTTT.

This clonotype was detected ten times or more. The rearrangement links TRBV29-1 to TRBJ2-7; 8 nucleotides agree with TRBD1. The germline V gene encodes CDR1 SQVTM and CDR2 ANQGSEA. This CDR3 contains 13 residues. V shed 7 bases, J shed 2 bases, and the junction held 7 bases outside the gene matches. For the CDR3, the DNA is TGCAGCGCTGGGACAGGAGCCCCCTACGAGCAGTACTTC. As protein: CSAGTGAPYEQYF.

Ten or more counts support this clonotype. The chain uses TRBV20-1 and TRBJ2-3, with D unclear. Germline V CDR1 and CDR2: DFQATT, SNEGSKA (reference sequence). The V end lost 2 bases, the J end lost 2 bases, and 11 bases lay between the germline ends. The length of the CDR3 is 14 residues. In nucleotides, the CDR3 is TGCAGTGCTAGAACTTTAGTCTTCACAGATACGCAGTATTTT. Translation: CSARTLVFTDTQYF.

This clonotype was counted only a few times. V and J are TRBV27 and TRBJ1-2; a possible D gene is TRBD1 (5 bases). The CDR3 contains 14 residues. CDR1 MNHEY and CDR2 SMNVEV come from the germline V gene (reference sequence). Trimming left V 6 bases short and J 5 bases short, with 16 bases between. For the CDR3, the DNA is TGTGCCAGCAGCAAACTAACGGGGGTATATGGCTACACCTTC. Translated: CASSKLTGVYGYTF.

This clonotype was observed many times. The CDR3 here is CASSPGRAPNYGYTF. CDR3 nucleotides: TGTGCCAGCTCTCCAGGACGGGCCCCTAACTATGGCTACACCTTC. The genes are TRBV18 and TRBJ1-2; D ambiguous. Germline CDR1 and CDR2: KGHSH and LQKENI. V was cut by 6 bases and J by 0 bases, with 14 bases left in between. The CDR3 is 15 residues long.

The chain combines TRBV10-3 with TRBJ2-1; TRBD2 aligns across 11 bases. CDR3 length: 15 amino acids. Germline V lookup: CDR1 ENHRY, CDR2 SYGVKD. Unmatched junction bases numbered 5, after V lost 4 bases and J lost 6 bases. The CDR3 is CAISVLLAGANEQFF. The CDR3, as DNA: TGTGCCATCAGTGTCTTACTAGCGGGGGCCAATGAGCAGTTCTTC.

This clonotype has a count of ten or more. The V gene is TRBV10-3, the J gene TRBJ1-1; no clear D gene. Germline V gene lookup returns CDR1 ENHRY and CDR2 SYGVKD. The CDR3 consists of 11 residues. V lost 4 bases and J 4 bases, leaving 4 bases between the germline ends. CDR3 sequence (DNA): TGTGCCATCAGTGTAGGCACTGAAGCTTTCTTT. This translates into CAISVGTEAFF.

This clonotype occurred many times. V gene TRBV7-9 combines with J gene TRBJ2-3, with D uncertain. V was cut by 0 bases and J by 1 base, with 5 bases left in between. The CDR3 loop spans 14 amino acids. Germline-derived CDR1 and CDR2 are SEHNR and FQNEAQ (reference sequence). The CDR3 DNA reads as TGTGCCAGCAGCTTAGCTCCGGGCACAGATACGCAGTATTTT. It translates to CASSLAPGTDTQYF.

This clonotype was seen ten or more times. The chain has TRBV11-2 and TRBJ2-1; D is perhaps TRBD1 or TRBD2 (5 bases each). Germline-derived CDR1 and CDR2 are SGHAT and FQNNGV. CDR3 length: 14 residues. V lost 4 bases, J lost 0 bases, and 7 bases lay in between. For the CDR3, the DNA is TGTGCCAGCAGCTCGGGGACCTCCTACAATGAGCAGTTCTTC. Amino acids: CASSSGTSYNEQFF. Together with reference TRBV11-2 and TRBJ2-1, the CDR3 gives the full variable domain: EAGVAQSPRYKIIEKRQSVAFWCNPISGHATLYWYQQILGQGPKLLIQFQNNGVVDDSQLPKDRFSAERLKGVDSTLKIQPAKLEDSAVYLCASSSGTSYNEQFFGPGTRLTVL.

The chain uses TRBV15 and TRBJ2-3; TRBD1 matches 9 bases. The CDR3 runs to 15 residues. J lost 3 bases, V lost 3 bases, and 4 bases had no gene match. Germline V lookup: CDR1 LNHNV, CDR2 YYDKDF (reference sequence). Written as DNA, the CDR3 is TGTGCCACCAGCAGGTCACAGGGGGCGACAGATACGCAGTATTTT. This gives the protein CATSRSQGATDTQYF.

This clonotype was picked up many times. The rearrangement uses TRBV28 and TRBJ1-6; TRBD1 matches at 8 bases. Per germline, CDR1 MDHEN and CDR2 SYDVKM. The ends lost 2 bases at V and 7 bases at J; junction bases unmatched: 4. The CDR3 totals 15 residues. CDR3 in amino acids: CASSLIRGPNSPLHF. The CDR3 DNA is TGTGCCAGCAGTTTAATCAGGGGGCCGAATTCACCCCTCCACTTT.